This TCR beta chain comes out of a study of cytomegalovirus exposure and HLA in healthy donors. Findings and caveats of the study: Follow-up analysis later connected one missense variant in DCLRE1C with trimming of TCR beta V- and J-genes. In a later analysis, the majority of CMV-associated beta chains seemingly showed HLA restriction. Specific recognition of CMV antigens was confirmed in vitro for three chains (all CMV-associated).

Notes on this clone: Its matching antigen is unknown.

Primers for the PCR totalled 60 Vbeta and 13 Jbeta. The method was immunoSEQ multiplex PCR; TCRdb's version includes in-frame clones alone and lacks a portion of them. Here the sample spans 110,000 to 150,000 clones, about four fifths being singletons. CDR3 size: 15 residues. J lost 0 bases, V lost 4 bases, and 5 bases had no gene match. Germline V CDR1 and CDR2: SGHAT, FQNNGV. This receptor was obtained from a woman aged 18-29 years in good health and CMV-seropositive. Sequencing was carried out using PBMCs. The genes are TRBV11-2 and TRBJ1-1, with TRBD1 matching 7 bases. The CDR3: CASSSRTGMNTEAFF. The CDR3 nucleotides are TGTGCCAGCAGCTCCCGGACAGGCATGAACACTGAAGCTTTCTTT.